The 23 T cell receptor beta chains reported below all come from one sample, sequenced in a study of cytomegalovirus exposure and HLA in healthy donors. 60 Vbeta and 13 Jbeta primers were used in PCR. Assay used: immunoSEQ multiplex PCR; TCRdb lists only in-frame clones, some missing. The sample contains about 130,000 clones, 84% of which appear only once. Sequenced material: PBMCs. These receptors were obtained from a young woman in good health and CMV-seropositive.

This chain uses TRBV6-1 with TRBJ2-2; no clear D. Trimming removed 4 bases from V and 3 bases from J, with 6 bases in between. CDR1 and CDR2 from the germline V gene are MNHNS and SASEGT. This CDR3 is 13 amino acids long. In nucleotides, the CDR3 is TGTGCCAGCAGTGTATTTGACACCGGGGAGCTGTTTTTT. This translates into CASSVFDTGELFF.

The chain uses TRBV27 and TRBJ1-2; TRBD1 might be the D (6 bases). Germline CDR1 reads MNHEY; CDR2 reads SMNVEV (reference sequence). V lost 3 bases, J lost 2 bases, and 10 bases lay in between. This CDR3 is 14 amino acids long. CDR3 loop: CASSFQGLNYGYTF. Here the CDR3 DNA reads TGTGCCAGCAGTTTCCAGGGGTTGAACTATGGCTACACCTTC.

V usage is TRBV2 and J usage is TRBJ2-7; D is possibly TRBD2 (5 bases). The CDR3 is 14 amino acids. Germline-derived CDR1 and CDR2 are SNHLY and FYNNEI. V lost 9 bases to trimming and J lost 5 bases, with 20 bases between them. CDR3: CASQGEGGDNEQYF. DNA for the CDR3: TGTGCCAGTCAAGGAGAGGGCGGAGATAACGAGCAGTACTTC.

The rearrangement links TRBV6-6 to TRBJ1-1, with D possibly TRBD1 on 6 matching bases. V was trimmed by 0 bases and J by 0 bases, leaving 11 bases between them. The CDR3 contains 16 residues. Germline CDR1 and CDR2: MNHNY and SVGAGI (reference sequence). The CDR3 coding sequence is TGTGCCAGCAGTTACTCCCTTACAGGGATGAACACTGAAGCTTTCTTT. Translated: CASSYSLTGMNTEAFF.

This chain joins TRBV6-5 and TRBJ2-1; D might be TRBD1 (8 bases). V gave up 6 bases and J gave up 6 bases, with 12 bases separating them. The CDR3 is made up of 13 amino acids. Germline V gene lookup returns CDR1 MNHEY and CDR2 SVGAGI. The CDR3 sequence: CASRQGGVNEQFF. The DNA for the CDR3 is TGTGCCAGCAGACAGGGGGGGGTCAATGAGCAGTTCTTC.

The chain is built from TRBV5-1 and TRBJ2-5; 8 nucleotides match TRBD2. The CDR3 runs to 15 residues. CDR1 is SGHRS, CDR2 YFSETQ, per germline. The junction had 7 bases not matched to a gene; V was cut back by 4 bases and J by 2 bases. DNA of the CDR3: TGCGCCAGCAGCCCGCCGCGGGGGGCGCAAGAGACCCAGTACTTC. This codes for CASSPPRGAQETQYF. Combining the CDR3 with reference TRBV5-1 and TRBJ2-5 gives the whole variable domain KAGVTQTPRYLIKTRGQQVTLSCSPISGHRSVSWYQQTPGQGLQFLFEYFSETQRNKGNFPGRFSGRQFSNSRSEMNVSTLELGDSALYLCASSPPRGAQETQYFGPGTRLLVL.

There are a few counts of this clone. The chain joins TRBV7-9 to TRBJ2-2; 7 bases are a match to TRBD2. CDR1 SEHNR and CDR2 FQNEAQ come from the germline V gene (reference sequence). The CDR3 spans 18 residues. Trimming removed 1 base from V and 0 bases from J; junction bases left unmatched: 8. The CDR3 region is CASSLGRSGVANTGELFF. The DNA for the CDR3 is TGTGCCAGCAGCTTAGGGCGCAGCGGGGTTGCGAACACCGGGGAGCTGTTTTTT.

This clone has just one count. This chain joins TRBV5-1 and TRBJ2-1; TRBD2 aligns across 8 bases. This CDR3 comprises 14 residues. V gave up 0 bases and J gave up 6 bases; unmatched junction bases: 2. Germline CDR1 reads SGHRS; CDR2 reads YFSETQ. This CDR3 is CASSLAGGGNEQFF. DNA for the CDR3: TGCGCCAGCAGCTTGGCCGGGGGGGGCAATGAGCAGTTCTTC.

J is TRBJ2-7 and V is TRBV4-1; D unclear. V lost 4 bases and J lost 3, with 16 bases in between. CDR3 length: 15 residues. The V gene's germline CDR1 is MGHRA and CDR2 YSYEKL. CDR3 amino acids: CASSPPGLMNYEQYF. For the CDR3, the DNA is TGCGCCAGCAGCCCCCCAGGCCTGATGAACTACGAGCAGTACTTC.

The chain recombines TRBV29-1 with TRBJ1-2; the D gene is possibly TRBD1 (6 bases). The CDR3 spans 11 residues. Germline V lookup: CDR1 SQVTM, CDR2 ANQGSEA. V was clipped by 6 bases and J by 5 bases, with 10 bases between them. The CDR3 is CSVATGYGYTF. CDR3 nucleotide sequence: TGCAGCGTAGCCACAGGGTATGGCTACACCTTC.

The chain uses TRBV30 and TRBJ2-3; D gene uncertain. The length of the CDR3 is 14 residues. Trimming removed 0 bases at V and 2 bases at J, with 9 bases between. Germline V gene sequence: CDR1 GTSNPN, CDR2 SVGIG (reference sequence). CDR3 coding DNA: TGTGCCTGGAGTGTCGACGGGTACACAGATACGCAGTATTTT. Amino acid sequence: CAWSVDGYTDTQYF.

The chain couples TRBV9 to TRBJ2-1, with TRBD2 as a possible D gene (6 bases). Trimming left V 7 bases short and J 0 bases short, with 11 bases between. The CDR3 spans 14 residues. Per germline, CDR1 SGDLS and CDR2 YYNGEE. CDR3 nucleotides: TGTGCCAGCGGGCGGGGCTCCTCCTACAATGAGCAGTTCTTC. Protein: CASGRGSSYNEQFF.

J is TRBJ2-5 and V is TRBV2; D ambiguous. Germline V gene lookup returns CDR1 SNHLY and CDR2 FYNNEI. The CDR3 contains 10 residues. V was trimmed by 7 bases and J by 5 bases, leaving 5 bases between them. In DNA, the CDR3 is TGTGCCAGCATCGAGGAGACCCAGTACTTC. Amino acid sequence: CASIEETQYF.

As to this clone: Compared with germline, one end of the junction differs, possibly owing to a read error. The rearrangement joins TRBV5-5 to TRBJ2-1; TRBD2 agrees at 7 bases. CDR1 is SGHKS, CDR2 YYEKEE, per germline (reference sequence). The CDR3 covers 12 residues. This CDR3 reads CASSPRGEISIF. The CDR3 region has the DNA TGTGCCAGCAGCCCCCGGGGGGAGATCTCGATCTTC.

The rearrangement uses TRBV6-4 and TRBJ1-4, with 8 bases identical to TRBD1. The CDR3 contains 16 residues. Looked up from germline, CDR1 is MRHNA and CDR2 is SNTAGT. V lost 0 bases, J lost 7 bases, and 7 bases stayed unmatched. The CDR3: CASSDSATGEGEKLFF. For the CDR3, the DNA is TGTGCCAGCAGTGACTCGGCGACAGGGGAGGGTGAAAAACTGTTTTTT.

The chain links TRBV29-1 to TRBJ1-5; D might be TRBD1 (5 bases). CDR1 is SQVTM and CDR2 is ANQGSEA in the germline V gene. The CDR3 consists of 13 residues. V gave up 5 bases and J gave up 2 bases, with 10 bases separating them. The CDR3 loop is CSVQGEGNQPQHF. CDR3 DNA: TGCAGCGTTCAGGGTGAGGGCAATCAGCCCCAGCATTTT.

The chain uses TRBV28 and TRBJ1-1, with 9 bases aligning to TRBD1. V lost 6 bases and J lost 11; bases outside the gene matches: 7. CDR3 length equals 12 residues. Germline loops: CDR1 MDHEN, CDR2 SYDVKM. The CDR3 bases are TGTGCCAGCAGAACAGGGGGCGCGGGGGCTTTCTTT. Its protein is CASRTGGAGAFF. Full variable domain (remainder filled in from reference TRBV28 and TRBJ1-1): DVKVTQSSRYLVKRTGEKVFLECVQDMDHENMFWYRQDPGLGLRLIYFSYDVKMKEKGDIPEGYSVSREKKERFSLILESASTNQTSMYLCASRTGGAGAFFGQGTRLTVV.

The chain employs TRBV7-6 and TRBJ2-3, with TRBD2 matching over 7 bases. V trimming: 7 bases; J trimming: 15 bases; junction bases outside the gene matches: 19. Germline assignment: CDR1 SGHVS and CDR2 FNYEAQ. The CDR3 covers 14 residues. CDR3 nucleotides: TGTGCCAGCACCCCACTGGCCCCCGGACTAGGGGTATATTTT. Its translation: CASTPLAPGLGVYF. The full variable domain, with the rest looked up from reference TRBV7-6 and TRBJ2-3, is GAGVSQSPRYKVTKRGQDVALRCDPISGHVSLYWYRQALGQGPEFLTYFNYEAQQDKSGLPNDRFSAERPEGSISTLTIQRTEQRDSAMYRCASTPLAPGLGVYFGPGTRLTVL.

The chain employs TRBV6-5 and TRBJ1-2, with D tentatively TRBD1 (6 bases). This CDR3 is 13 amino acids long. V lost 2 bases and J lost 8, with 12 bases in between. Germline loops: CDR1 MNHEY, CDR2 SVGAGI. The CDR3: CASSYRTAEGYTF. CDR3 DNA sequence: TGTGCCAGCAGTTACCGGACAGCCGAAGGCTACACCTTC.

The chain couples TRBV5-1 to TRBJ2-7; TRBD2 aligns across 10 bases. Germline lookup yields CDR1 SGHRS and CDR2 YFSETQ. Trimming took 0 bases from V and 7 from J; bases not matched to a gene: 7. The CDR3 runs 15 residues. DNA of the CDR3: TGCGCCAGCAGCTTGGATGCAGCGGGGGGGCTTGAGCAGTACTTC. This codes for CASSLDAAGGLEQYF.

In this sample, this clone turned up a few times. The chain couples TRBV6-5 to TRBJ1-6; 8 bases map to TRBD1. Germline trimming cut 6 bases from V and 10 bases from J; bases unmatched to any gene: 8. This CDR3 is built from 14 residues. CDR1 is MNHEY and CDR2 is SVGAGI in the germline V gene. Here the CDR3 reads CASSRQGRDSPLHF. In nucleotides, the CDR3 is TGTGCCAGCAGCCGACAGGGGAGGGACTCACCCCTCCACTTT.

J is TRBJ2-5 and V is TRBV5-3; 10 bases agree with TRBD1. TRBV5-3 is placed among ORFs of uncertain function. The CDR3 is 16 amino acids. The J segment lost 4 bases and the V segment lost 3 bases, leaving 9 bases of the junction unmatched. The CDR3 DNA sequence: TGTGCCAGAAGCTACATCAGGACAGGGGGATCAGAGACCCAGTACTTC. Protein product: CARSYIRTGGSETQYF.

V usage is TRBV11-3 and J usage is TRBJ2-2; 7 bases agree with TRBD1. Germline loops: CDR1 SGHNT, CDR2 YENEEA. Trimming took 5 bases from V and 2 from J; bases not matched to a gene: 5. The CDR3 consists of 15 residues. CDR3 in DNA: TGTGCCAGCAGCCCGGGACAGCGAAACACCGGGGAGCTGTTTTTT. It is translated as CASSPGQRNTGELFF.